The source of this TCR beta chain is a study of shared clonotypes between healthy human individuals. V shed 0 bases and J 9 bases; nucleotides not matched to a gene: 8. The CDR3 sequence is 15 residues long. CDR1 is SGHDN and CDR2 is FVKESK in the germline V gene. The repertoire was sequenced with immunoSEQ multiplex PCR; TCRdb's copy has only in-frame clones and lacks some. The sample yields roughly 1,500,000 clones, around 98.5% seen once. The sequence came from a man in his thirties or forties in good health. Sequencing used naive CD4+ T cells sorted from blood. Subset given: CD45RA+ positively selected. This chain joins TRBV14 and TRBJ2-7; 10 positions agree with TRBD1. CDR3 DNA sequence: TGTGCCAGCAGCCAAGATCGGACAGGGGGAAACGGGCAGTACTTC. It codes for CASSQDRTGGNGQYF. Combining the CDR3 with reference TRBV14 and TRBJ2-7 gives the whole variable domain EAGVTQFPSHSVIEKGQTVTLRCDPISGHDNLYWYRRVMGKEIKFLLHFVKESKQDESGMPNNRFLAERTGGTYSTLKVQPAELEDSGVYFCASSQDRTGGNGQYFGPGTRLTVT.